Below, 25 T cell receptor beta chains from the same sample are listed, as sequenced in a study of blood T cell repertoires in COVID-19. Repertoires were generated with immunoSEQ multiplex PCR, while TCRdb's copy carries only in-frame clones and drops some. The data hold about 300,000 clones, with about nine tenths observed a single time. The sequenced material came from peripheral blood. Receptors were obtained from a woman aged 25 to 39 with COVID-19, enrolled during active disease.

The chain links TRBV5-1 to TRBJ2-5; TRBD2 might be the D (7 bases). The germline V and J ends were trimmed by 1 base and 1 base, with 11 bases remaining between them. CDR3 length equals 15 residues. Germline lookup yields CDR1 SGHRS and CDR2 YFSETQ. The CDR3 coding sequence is TGCGCCAGCAGCTTGTTCGGGGGGCCCCAAGAGACCCAGTACTTC. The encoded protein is CASSLFGGPQETQYF.

CDR3: CASSSRTVIQGTQYF. In DNA, the CDR3 is TGTGCCAGCAGCTCGCGGACAGTAATTCAGGGGACCCAGTACTTC. The V gene is TRBV13, the J gene TRBJ2-5; possibly TRBD1 for D (6 bases). Per germline, CDR1 PRHDT and CDR2 FYEKMQ (reference sequence). The length of the CDR3 is 15 residues. Between the trimmed V and J ends, which lost 4 bases and 7 bases, there was a span of 19 bases.

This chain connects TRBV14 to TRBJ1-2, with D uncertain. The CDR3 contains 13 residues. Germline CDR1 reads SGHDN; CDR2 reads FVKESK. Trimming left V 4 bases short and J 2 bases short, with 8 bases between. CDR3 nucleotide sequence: TGTGCCAGCAGCCTTGCGCGAAACTATGGCTACACCTTC. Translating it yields CASSLARNYGYTF.

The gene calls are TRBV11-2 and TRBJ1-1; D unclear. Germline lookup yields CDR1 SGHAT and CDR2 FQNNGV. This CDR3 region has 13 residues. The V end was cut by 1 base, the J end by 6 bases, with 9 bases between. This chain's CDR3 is CASSLVSVAEAFF. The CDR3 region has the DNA TGTGCCAGCAGCTTAGTCTCGGTTGCTGAAGCTTTCTTT.

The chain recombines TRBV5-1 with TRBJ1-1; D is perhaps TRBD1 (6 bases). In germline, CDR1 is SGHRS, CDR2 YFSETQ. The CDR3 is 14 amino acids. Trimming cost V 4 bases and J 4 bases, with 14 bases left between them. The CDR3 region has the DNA TGCGCCAGCAGCCAACAGGGATTTGGCACTGAAGCTTTCTTT. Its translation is CASSQQGFGTEAFF.

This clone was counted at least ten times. The CDR3 here is CASSATSGSTDTQYF. CDR3 in DNA: TGTGCCAGCAGCGCAACTAGCGGCAGCACAGATACGCAGTATTTT. J is TRBJ2-3 and V is TRBV6-4, with 8 bases identical to TRBD2. V was clipped by 6 bases and J by 0 bases; unmatched bases: 5. Germline lookup yields CDR1 MRHNA and CDR2 SNTAGT. The length of the CDR3 is 15 residues.

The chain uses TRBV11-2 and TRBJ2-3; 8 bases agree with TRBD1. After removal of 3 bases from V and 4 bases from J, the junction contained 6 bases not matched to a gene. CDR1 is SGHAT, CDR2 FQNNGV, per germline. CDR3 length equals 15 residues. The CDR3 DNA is TGTGCCAGCAGCTTTGGACAGGGTCCCGCAGATACGCAGTATTTT. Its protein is CASSFGQGPADTQYF.

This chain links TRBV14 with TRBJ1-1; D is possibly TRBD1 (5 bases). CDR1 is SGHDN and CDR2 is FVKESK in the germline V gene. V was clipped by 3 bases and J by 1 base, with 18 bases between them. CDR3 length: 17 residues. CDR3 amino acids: CASSHRTGISGNTEAFF. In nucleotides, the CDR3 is TGTGCCAGCAGCCATAGAACAGGTATCAGTGGGAACACTGAAGCTTTCTTT.

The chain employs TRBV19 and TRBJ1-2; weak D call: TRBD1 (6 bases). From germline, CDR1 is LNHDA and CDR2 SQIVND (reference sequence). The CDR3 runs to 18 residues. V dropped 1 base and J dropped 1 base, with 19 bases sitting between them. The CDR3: CASSIGVGRGPLNYGYTF. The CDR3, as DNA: TGTGCCAGTAGTATAGGAGTCGGGCGGGGGCCACTTAACTATGGCTACACCTTC.

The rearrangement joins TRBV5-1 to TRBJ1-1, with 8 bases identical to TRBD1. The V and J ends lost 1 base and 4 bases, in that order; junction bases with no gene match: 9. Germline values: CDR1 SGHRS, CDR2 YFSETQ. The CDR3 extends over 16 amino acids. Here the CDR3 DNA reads TGCGCCAGCAGCTTGTACACAGGGGGGAAGGCCACTGAAGCTTTCTTT. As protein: CASSLYTGGKATEAFF.

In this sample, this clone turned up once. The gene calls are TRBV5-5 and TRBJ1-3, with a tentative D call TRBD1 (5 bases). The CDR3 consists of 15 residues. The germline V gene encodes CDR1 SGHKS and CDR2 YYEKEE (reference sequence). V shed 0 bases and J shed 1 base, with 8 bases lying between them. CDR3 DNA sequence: TGTGCCAGCAGCTTGGGACAGCTGTCTGGAAACACCATATATTTT. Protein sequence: CASSLGQLSGNTIYF.

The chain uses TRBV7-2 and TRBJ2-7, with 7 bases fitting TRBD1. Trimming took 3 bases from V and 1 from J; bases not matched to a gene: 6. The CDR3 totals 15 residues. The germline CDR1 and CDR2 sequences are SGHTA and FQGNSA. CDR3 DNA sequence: TGTGCCAGCAGCTTTCGTTGGACAGGATCCTACGAGCAGTACTTC. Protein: CASSFRWTGSYEQYF.

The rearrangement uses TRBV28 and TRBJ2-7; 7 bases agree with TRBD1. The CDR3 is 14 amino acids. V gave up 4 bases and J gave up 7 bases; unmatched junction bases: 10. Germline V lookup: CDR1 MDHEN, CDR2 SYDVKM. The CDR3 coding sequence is TGTGCCAGCAGTTCAGACGACAGGGTCCAAGAGCAGTACGTC. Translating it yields CASSSDDRVQEQYV.

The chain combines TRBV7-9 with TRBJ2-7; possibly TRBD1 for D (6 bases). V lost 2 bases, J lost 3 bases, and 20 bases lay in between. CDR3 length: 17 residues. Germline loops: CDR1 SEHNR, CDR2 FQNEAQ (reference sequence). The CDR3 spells CASSLIPPQGKFYEQYV. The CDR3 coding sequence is TGTGCCAGCAGCTTAATCCCCCCCCAGGGGAAGTTCTACGAGCAGTACGTC.

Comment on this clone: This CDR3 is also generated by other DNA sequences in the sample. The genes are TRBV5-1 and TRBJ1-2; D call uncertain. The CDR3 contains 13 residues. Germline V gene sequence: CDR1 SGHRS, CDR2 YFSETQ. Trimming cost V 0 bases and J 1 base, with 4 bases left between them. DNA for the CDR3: TGCGCCAGCAGCTTGGACAGTAACTATGGCTACACCTTC. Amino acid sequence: CASSLDSNYGYTF.

The CDR3 is CASRYFNQPQHF. The CDR3, as DNA: TGTGCCAGCAGGTACTTTAATCAGCCCCAGCATTTT. The rearrangement uses TRBV12-3 or TRBV12-4 and TRBJ1-5; the D is unclear. Trimming removed 6 bases from V and 4 bases from J, with 7 bases in between. The CDR3 spans 12 residues.

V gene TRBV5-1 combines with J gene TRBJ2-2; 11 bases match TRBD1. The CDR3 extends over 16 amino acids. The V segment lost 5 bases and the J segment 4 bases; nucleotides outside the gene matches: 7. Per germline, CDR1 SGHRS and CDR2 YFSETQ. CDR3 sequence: CASSTGTGGSTGELFF. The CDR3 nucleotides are TGCGCCAGCAGTACAGGGACAGGGGGGAGCACCGGGGAGCTGTTTTTT.

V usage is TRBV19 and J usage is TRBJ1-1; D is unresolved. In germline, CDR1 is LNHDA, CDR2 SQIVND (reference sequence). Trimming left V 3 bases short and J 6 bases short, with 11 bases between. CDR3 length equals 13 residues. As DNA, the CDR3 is TGTGCCAGTAGTATGGGAGGGCCCGCTGAAGCTTTCTTT. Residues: CASSMGGPAEAFF.

CDR3 in amino acids: CASWGTERYEQYV. For the CDR3, the DNA is TGTGCCAGTTGGGGGACAGAAAGATACGAGCAGTACGTC. The chain uses TRBV6-5 and TRBJ2-7; 7 positions match TRBD1. The CDR3 length is 13 residues. J gave up 4 bases and V 9 bases, and 9 bases lay outside the gene matches. Germline CDR1 and CDR2: MNHEY and SVGAGI.

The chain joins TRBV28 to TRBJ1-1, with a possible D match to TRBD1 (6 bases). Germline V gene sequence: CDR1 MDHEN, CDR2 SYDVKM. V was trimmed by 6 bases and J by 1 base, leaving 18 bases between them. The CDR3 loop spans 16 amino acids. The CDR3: CASRPDSGQSNTEAFF. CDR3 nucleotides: TGTGCCAGCAGACCAGACTCGGGACAATCGAACACTGAAGCTTTCTTT.

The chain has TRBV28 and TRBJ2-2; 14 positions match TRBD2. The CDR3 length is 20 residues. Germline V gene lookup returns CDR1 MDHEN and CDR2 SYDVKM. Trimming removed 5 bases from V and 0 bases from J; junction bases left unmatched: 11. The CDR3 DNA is TGTGCCAGCAGTCATTTGGGACTAGCGGGGGCGACCGCGAACACCGGGGAGCTGTTTTTT. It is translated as CASSHLGLAGATANTGELFF.

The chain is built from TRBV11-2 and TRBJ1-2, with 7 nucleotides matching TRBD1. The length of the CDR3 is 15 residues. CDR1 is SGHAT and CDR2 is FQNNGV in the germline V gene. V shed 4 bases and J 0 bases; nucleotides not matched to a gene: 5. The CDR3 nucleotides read TGTGCCAGCAGCTCTCAGGGGGGCTCTAACTATGGCTACACCTTC. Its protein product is CASSSQGGSNYGYTF. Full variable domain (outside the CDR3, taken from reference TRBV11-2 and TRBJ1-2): EAGVAQSPRYKIIEKRQSVAFWCNPISGHATLYWYQQILGQGPKLLIQFQNNGVVDDSQLPKDRFSAERLKGVDSTLKIQPAKLEDSAVYLCASSSQGGSNYGYTFGSGTRLTVV.

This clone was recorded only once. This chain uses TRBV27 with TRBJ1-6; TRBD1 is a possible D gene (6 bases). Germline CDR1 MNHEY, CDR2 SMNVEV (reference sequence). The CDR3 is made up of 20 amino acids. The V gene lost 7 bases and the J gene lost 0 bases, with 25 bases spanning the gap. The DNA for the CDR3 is TGTGCCAGCAAGGGGGACGCAGGAACGATACCTTACTCCTATAATTCACCCCTCCACTTT. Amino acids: CASKGDAGTIPYSYNSPLHF.

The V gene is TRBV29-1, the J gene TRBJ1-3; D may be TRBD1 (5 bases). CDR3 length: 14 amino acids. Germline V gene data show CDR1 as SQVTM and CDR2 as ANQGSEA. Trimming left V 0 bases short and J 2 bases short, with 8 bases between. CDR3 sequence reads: CSVEDTGTGNTIYF. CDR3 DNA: TGCAGCGTTGAAGATACAGGAACTGGAAACACCATATATTTT.

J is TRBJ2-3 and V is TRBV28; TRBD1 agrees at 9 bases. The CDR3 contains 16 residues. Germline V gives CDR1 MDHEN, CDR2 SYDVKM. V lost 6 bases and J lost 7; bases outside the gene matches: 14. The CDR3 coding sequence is TGTGCCAGCAGGGGACAGGGTTTTAATTTAAAGAATACGCAGTATTTT. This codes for CASRGQGFNLKNTQYF.